The 31 T cell receptor beta chains below all came from one sample that was sequenced in a study of blood T cell repertoires in COVID-19. Profiled with immunoSEQ multiplex PCR; TCRdb holds only in-frame clones, not every one. The table has approximately 150,000 clones, 80% seen once. Material for sequencing was PBMCs or T cells enriched from blood (not recorded which). The receptors come from a man aged 40-49 years who had recovered from COVID-19.

This sequence joins TRBV10-3 and TRBJ1-1, with D possibly TRBD1 on 6 matching bases. Trimming shortened V by 0 bases and J by 3 bases, and 8 bases separated the two germline ends. Germline values: CDR1 ENHRY, CDR2 SYGVKD. The CDR3 has 14 residues. This chain's CDR3 is CAISESGGHTEAFF. As DNA, the CDR3 is TGTGCCATCAGTGAGTCCGGGGGGCACACTGAAGCTTTCTTT.

This clone was seen once. The V call is TRBV18, the J call TRBJ1-1; unclear D gene. Germline lookup yields CDR1 KGHSH and CDR2 LQKENI. Trimming took 2 bases from V and 6 from J, leaving 4 bases between them. This CDR3 is built from 11 residues. CDR3 amino acids: CASSPNSEAFF. The CDR3 nucleotides are TGTGCCAGCTCACCAAACTCTGAAGCTTTCTTT.

CDR3 residues: CASSPHSYFSYEQYF. In DNA form, the CDR3 reads TGTGCCAGCAGCCCACACAGCTACTTCTCCTACGAGCAGTACTTC. The chain is built from TRBV6-2 or TRBV6-3 and TRBJ2-7; D is ambiguous. Per the germline V gene, CDR1 is MNHEY and CDR2 is SVGEGT. The CDR3 has 15 residues. The V gene lost 6 bases and the J gene lost 0 bases, with 15 bases spanning the gap.

The V and J genes are TRBV12-5 and TRBJ1-1; no clear D. The CDR3 runs to 14 residues. Germline-derived CDR1 and CDR2 are LGHNT and FRNRAP. Trimming left V 1 base short and J 2 bases short, with 8 bases between. The CDR3 protein is CASGLGQNNTEAFF. DNA for the CDR3: TGTGCTAGTGGTTTGGGGCAGAACAACACTGAAGCTTTCTTT.

The chain uses TRBV7-3 and TRBJ2-3; 7 nucleotides line up with TRBD1. Germline values: CDR1 SGHTA, CDR2 FQGTGA. V was pared by 5 bases and J by 3 bases, with 11 bases of the junction left unmatched. The CDR3 is made up of 16 amino acids. The CDR3 spells CASSPRTSQGTDTQYF. CDR3 DNA sequence: TGTGCCAGCAGCCCGCGGACATCACAGGGGACAGATACGCAGTATTTT.

This clone occurred once. The chain couples TRBV30 to TRBJ1-1; a possible D gene is TRBD1 (5 bases). The CDR3 extends over 12 amino acids. Per the germline V gene, CDR1 is GTSNPN and CDR2 is SVGIG (reference sequence). Trimming pared 3 bases from V and 11 bases from J, leaving 16 bases between. The CDR3 nucleotides are TGTGCCTGGAGCCCGGACGGGGGATCGGCTTTCTTT. Translation: CAWSPDGGSAFF.

The rearrangement joins TRBV24-1 to TRBJ2-2; 7 bases agree with TRBD1. Germline loops: CDR1 KGHDR, CDR2 SFDVKD. Trimming cost V 3 bases and J 1 base; bases outside gene matches: 4. The CDR3 loop spans 16 amino acids. For the CDR3, the DNA is TGTGCCACCAGTGATCCTGGACAGGAGAACACCGGGGAGCTGTTTTTT. This gives the protein CATSDPGQENTGELFF.

A few counts support this clone. In the same sample, other DNA sequences code for this CDR3. The chain has TRBV3-1 (or the pseudogene TRBV3-2) and TRBJ1-2; no clear D gene. The CDR3 covers 11 residues. Per germline, CDR1 LGHDT and CDR2 YNNKEL (reference sequence). V was cut by 1 base and J by 7 bases, with 4 bases left in between. In DNA, the CDR3 is TGTGCCAGCAGCCAAGGACTTGGCTACACCTTC. Amino acids: CASSQGLGYTF.

The chain has TRBV18 and TRBJ1-2, with D possibly TRBD1 on 6 matching bases. The germline CDR1 and CDR2 sequences are KGHSH and LQKENI. The ends were cut back, 3 bases at V and 13 bases at J, with 21 bases in the middle. This CDR3 region has 14 residues. The CDR3 sequence: CASSPRQDNVVFTF. The DNA of the CDR3 is TGTGCCAGCTCACCCCGACAGGACAACGTGGTGTTCACCTTC.

The chain carries TRBV11-1 and TRBJ1-2, with TRBD1 identical over 8 bases. The CDR3 extends over 15 amino acids. The J segment lost 6 bases and the V segment lost 5 bases, leaving 11 bases of the junction unmatched. The germline V gene has CDR1 SGHAT and CDR2 FQDESV (reference sequence). The CDR3 spells CASSVVASGQDGYTF. In DNA form, the CDR3 reads TGTGCCAGCAGCGTCGTCGCGTCGGGACAGGATGGCTACACCTTC.

This clone has only a few counts. The V gene is TRBV28, the J gene TRBJ1-3, with D possibly matching TRBD1 (6 bases). With 5 bases removed from V and 0 bases from J, the gap between germline ends came to 14 bases. The germline V gene encodes CDR1 MDHEN and CDR2 SYDVKM. This CDR3 has 16 amino acids. The DNA of the CDR3 is TGTGCCAGCAGTAATACAGGGCTACGCTCTGGAAACACCATATATTTT. Residues: CASSNTGLRSGNTIYF.

The chain is built from TRBV12-3 or TRBV12-4 and TRBJ1-2, with 7 bases aligning to TRBD1. The CDR3 spans 12 residues. V trimming: 8 bases; J trimming: 2 bases; junction bases outside the gene matches: 2. The CDR3 DNA follows: TGTGCCAGCGACAGGGCCAACTATGGCTACACCTTC. It encodes CASDRANYGYTF.

The V call is TRBV10-3, the J call TRBJ2-3; 10 bases align to TRBD2. The germline V gene encodes CDR1 ENHRY and CDR2 SYGVKD. With V trimmed by 2 bases and J by 5 bases, 7 bases remained unmatched. This CDR3 is built from 16 residues. The DNA of the CDR3 is TGTGCCATCAGTGAGAGTGCTAGCGGGGGTCAAGATACGCAGTATTTT. It codes for CAISESASGGQDTQYF.

The rearrangement uses TRBV19 and TRBJ1-3; no definite D call. The CDR3 is 14 amino acids. Germline V gene data show CDR1 as LNHDA and CDR2 as SQIVND (reference sequence). V lost 6 bases and J 0 bases, leaving 9 bases between the germline ends. DNA of the CDR3: TGTGCCAGTAGCCCACAGAGCTCTGGAAACACCATATATTTT. Its translation is CASSPQSSGNTIYF.

The chain carries TRBV5-1 and TRBJ2-5; D gene ambiguous. Germline-derived CDR1 and CDR2 are SGHRS and YFSETQ. Trimming took off 3 bases at V and 2 bases at J, with 2 bases between the two ends. This CDR3 has 11 amino acids. CDR3 region: CASSSQETQYF. CDR3 sequence (DNA): TGCGCCAGCAGCTCGCAAGAGACCCAGTACTTC. Full variable domain (missing parts from reference TRBV5-1 and TRBJ2-5): KAGVTQTPRYLIKTRGQQVTLSCSPISGHRSVSWYQQTPGQGLQFLFEYFSETQRNKGNFPGRFSGRQFSNSRSEMNVSTLELGDSALYLCASSSQETQYFGPGTRLLVL.

V usage is TRBV3-1 (or the pseudogene TRBV3-2) and J usage is TRBJ2-1; tentative D call: TRBD2 (5 bases). With 0 bases removed from V and 2 bases from J, the gap between germline ends came to 8 bases. This CDR3 comprises 15 residues. In germline, CDR1 is LGHDT, CDR2 YNNKEL (reference sequence). CDR3 region: CASSQDAGAYNEQFF. In DNA, the CDR3 is TGTGCCAGCAGCCAAGATGCCGGGGCCTACAATGAGCAGTTCTTC.

This clone was seen a handful of times. A junction end diverges from the germline sequence, so it may reflect a read error. The rearrangement uses TRBV10-3 and TRBJ1-1; a possible D gene is TRBD1 (5 bases). The V gene's germline CDR1 is ENHRY and CDR2 SYGVKD. The CDR3 totals 13 residues. CDR3: CATSTGWDTEAFF. The CDR3, as DNA: TGTGCCACCAGTACAGGTTGGGACACTGAAGCTTTCTTT.

This clone was recorded a few times. The chain uses TRBV9 and TRBJ1-2, with a tentative D call TRBD1 (6 bases). From germline, CDR1 is SGDLS and CDR2 YYNGEE. Trimming took 3 bases from V and 8 from J, leaving 14 bases between them. CDR3 size: 13 residues. This chain's CDR3 is CASSGPGEWGYTF. The CDR3 DNA reads as TGTGCCAGCAGCGGTCCAGGGGAGTGGGGCTACACCTTC. The complete variable domain, with remaining parts taken from reference TRBV9 and TRBJ1-2, reads DSGVTQTPKHLITATGQRVTLRCSPRSGDLSVYWYQQSLDQGLQFLIQYYNGEERAKGNILERFSAQQFPDLHSELNLSSLELGDSALYFCASSGPGEWGYTFGSGTRLTVV.

The chain combines TRBV3-1 (or the pseudogene TRBV3-2) with TRBJ2-1, with 7 bases aligning to TRBD2. Trimming took 1 base from V and 4 from J; bases not matched to a gene: 1. The CDR3 contains 14 residues. Germline-derived CDR1 and CDR2 are LGHDT and YNNKEL (reference sequence). The CDR3 DNA reads TGTGCCAGCAGCCAAGCGGGGGGTTACAATGAGCAGTTCTTC. Its protein product is CASSQAGGYNEQFF.

The chain recombines TRBV14 with TRBJ1-2; D is unclear. The CDR3 sequence is 14 residues long. V was trimmed by 0 bases and J by 5 bases, leaving 10 bases between them. Germline CDR1 SGHDN, CDR2 FVKESK. The CDR3 coding sequence is TGTGCCAGCAGCCAAGATCCCGGGGTATATGGCTACACCTTC. The encoded protein is CASSQDPGVYGYTF. The complete variable domain, with remaining parts taken from reference TRBV14 and TRBJ1-2, reads EAGVTQFPSHSVIEKGQTVTLRCDPISGHDNLYWYRRVMGKEIKFLLHFVKESKQDESGMPNNRFLAERTGGTYSTLKVQPAELEDSGVYFCASSQDPGVYGYTFGSGTRLTVV.

The chain joins TRBV11-2 to TRBJ1-5; no firm D call. The CDR3 covers 12 residues. In germline, CDR1 is SGHAT, CDR2 FQNNGV. V was shortened by 1 base and J by 6 bases, with 4 bases between the two germline ends. This CDR3 is CASSLGAQPQHF. In nucleotides, the CDR3 is TGTGCCAGCAGCTTAGGCGCTCAGCCCCAGCATTTT.

V gene TRBV20-1 combines with J gene TRBJ2-1, with a weak D call TRBD2 (6 bases). V lost 3 bases and J 6 bases, leaving 18 bases between the germline ends. The CDR3 has 15 amino acids. Germline V gives CDR1 DFQATT, CDR2 SNEGSKA (reference sequence). The CDR3 loop is CSASMVRGSVNEQFF. The CDR3 DNA reads TGCAGTGCTAGTATGGTGCGGGGTTCGGTCAATGAGCAGTTCTTC.

The chain uses TRBV10-1 and TRBJ1-2; maybe TRBD1 (5 bases). CDR1 is WNHNN and CDR2 is SYGVQD in the germline V gene (reference sequence). The CDR3 length is 14 residues. The V end was cut by 7 bases, the J end by 2 bases, with 14 bases between. The CDR3 region is CASIWGAKNYGYTF. CDR3 bases: TGCGCCAGCATTTGGGGCGCGAAAAACTATGGCTACACCTTC.

The chain combines TRBV24-1 with TRBJ2-7, with D perhaps matching TRBD2 (6 bases). V gave up 1 base and J gave up 9 bases, with 12 bases separating them. The germline V gene has CDR1 KGHDR and CDR2 SFDVKD. CDR3 length equals 13 residues. CDR3: CATSDLAGVRQYF. The CDR3 bases are TGTGCCACCAGTGATTTAGCGGGCGTACGGCAGTACTTC.

This rearrangement joins TRBV10-3 to TRBJ1-1; D remains ambiguous. Per germline, CDR1 ENHRY and CDR2 SYGVKD. Between the trimmed V and J ends, which lost 8 bases and 1 base, there was a span of 5 bases. The CDR3 is made up of 11 amino acids. CDR3 nucleotide sequence: TGTGCCATCCGGGGGAACACTGAAGCTTTCTTT. Its translation is CAIRGNTEAFF.

The chain is built from TRBV5-1 and TRBJ2-2; the match to TRBD2 covers 8 bases. J gave up 1 base and V 1 base, and 6 bases lay outside the gene matches. The CDR3 has 17 residues. Germline V CDR1 and CDR2: SGHRS, YFSETQ. CDR3 residues: CASSLSERGRNTGELFF. CDR3 sequence (DNA): TGCGCCAGCAGCTTGTCCGAGCGGGGGCGGAACACCGGGGAGCTGTTTTTT.

The chain couples TRBV5-1 to TRBJ2-1; 9 nucleotides match TRBD1. The CDR3 has 15 residues. Trimming at V came to 4 bases and at J to 7 bases, leaving 9 bases not matched to a gene. CDR1 and CDR2 from the germline V gene are SGHRS and YFSETQ. CDR3 sequence reads: CASSAGTGKGNEQFF. The CDR3, as DNA: TGCGCCAGCAGCGCTGGGACAGGGAAGGGGAATGAGCAGTTCTTC.

The chain uses TRBV10-3 and TRBJ1-4, with TRBD1 matching over 7 bases. Germline CDR1 ENHRY, CDR2 SYGVKD. This CDR3 spans 14 amino acids. Trimming at V came to 6 bases and at J to 5 bases, leaving 6 bases not matched to a gene. In DNA, the CDR3 is TGTGCCATCAGCGGGACAGCCCAAAATGAAAAACTGTTTTTT. Translating gives CAISGTAQNEKLFF.

This chain links TRBV7-8 with TRBJ2-5, with 12 bases identical to TRBD1. The CDR3 loop spans 18 amino acids. CDR1 is SGHVS, CDR2 FQNEAQ, per germline. The V segment lost 3 bases and the J segment 7 bases; nucleotides outside the gene matches: 15. The CDR3 DNA follows: TGTGCCAGCAGCTTCCCCACCCGGGACAGGGGGCTTGGGGTGACCCAGTACTTC. The encoded protein is CASSFPTRDRGLGVTQYF.

This clone occurred a few times. The chain has TRBV4-1 and TRBJ1-1; unclear D gene. Trimming shortened V by 1 base and J by 6 bases, and 9 bases separated the two germline ends. Germline lookup yields CDR1 MGHRA and CDR2 YSYEKL. The CDR3 extends over 13 amino acids. The CDR3 protein is CASSQAGLAEAFF. CDR3 sequence (DNA): TGCGCCAGCAGCCAAGCTGGGCTTGCTGAAGCTTTCTTT.

This clone has more than one count but fewer than ten. V usage is TRBV6-5 and J usage is TRBJ2-3, with TRBD1 matching over 8 bases. The germline V gene encodes CDR1 MNHEY and CDR2 SVGAGI. V shed 8 bases, J shed 3 bases, and the junction held 7 bases outside the gene matches. The CDR3 is made up of 14 amino acids. The CDR3 reads CASFDRGLTDTQYF. In DNA, the CDR3 is TGTGCCAGCTTCGACAGGGGTCTGACAGATACGCAGTATTTT.